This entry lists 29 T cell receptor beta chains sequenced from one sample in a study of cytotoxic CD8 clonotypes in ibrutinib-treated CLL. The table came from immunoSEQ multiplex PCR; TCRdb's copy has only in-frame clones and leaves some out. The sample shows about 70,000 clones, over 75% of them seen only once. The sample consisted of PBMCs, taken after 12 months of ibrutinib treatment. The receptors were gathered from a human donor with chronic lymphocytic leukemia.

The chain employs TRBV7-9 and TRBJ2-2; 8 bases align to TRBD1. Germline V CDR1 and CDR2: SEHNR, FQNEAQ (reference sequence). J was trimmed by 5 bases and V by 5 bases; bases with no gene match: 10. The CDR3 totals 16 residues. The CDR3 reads CASSQRTGSRTGELFF. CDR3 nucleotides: TGTGCCAGCAGCCAAAGGACAGGGTCGAGGACCGGGGAGCTGTTTTTT.

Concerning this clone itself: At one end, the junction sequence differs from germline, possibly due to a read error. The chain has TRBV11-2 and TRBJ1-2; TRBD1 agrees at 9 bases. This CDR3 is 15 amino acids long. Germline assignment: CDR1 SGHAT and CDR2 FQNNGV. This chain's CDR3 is CASSQGGTGYVGYTF. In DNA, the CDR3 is TGCGCCAGCAGCCAAGGGGGGACAGGGTATGTGGGCTACACCTTC. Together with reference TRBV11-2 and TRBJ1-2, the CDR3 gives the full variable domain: EAGVAQSPRYKIIEKRQSVAFWCNPISGHATLYWYQQILGQGPKLLIQFQNNGVVDDSQLPKDRFSAERLKGVDSTLKIQPAKLEDSAVYLCASSQGGTGYVGYTFGSGTRLTVV.

The CDR3 loop reads CASSLGLAGITDTQYF. CDR3 coding DNA: TGCGCCAGCAGCTTGGGACTAGCGGGGATCACAGATACGCAGTATTTT. J is TRBJ2-3 and V is TRBV5-1; 11 bases map to TRBD2. J was trimmed by 2 bases and V by 0 bases; bases with no gene match: 2. This CDR3 is built from 16 residues. Germline V gene sequence: CDR1 SGHRS, CDR2 YFSETQ.

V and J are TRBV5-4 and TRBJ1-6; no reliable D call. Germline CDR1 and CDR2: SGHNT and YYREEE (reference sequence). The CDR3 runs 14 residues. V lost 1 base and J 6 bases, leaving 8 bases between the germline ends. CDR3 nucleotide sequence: TGTGCCAGCAGCTTGTCGCTGGGTAATTCACCCCTCCACTTT. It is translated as CASSLSLGNSPLHF.

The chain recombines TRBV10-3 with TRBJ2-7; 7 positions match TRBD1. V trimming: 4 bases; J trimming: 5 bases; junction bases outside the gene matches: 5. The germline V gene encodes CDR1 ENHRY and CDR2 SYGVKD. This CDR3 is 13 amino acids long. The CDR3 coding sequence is TGTGCCATCAGTGGTCAACAGGGGAACGAGCAGTACTTC. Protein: CAISGQQGNEQYF.

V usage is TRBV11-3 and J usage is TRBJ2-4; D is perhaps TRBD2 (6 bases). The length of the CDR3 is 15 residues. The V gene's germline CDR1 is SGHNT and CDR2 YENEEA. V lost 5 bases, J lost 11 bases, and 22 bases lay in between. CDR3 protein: CASSPGGWGPSLQYF. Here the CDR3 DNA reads TGTGCCAGCAGCCCCGGGGGTTGGGGACCATCACTTCAGTACTTC.

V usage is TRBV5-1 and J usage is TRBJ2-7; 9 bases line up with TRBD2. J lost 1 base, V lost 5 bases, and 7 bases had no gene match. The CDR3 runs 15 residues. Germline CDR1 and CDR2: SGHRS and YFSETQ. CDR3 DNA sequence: TGCGCCAGCAGTCAGAGACTAGCGGCTTCCTACGAGCAGTACTTC. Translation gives CASSQRLAASYEQYF.

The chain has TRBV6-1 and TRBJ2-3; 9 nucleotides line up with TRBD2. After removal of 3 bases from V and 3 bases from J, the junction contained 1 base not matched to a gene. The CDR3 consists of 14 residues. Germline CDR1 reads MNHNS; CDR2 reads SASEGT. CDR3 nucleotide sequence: TGTGCCAGCAGTGATGCGGGAGGGACAGATACGCAGTATTTT. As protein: CASSDAGGTDTQYF.

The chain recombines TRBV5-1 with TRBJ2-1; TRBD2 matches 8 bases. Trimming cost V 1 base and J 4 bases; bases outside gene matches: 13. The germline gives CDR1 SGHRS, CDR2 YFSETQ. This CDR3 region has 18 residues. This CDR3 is CASSLPVGYSGDYNEQFF. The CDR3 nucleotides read TGCGCCAGCAGCTTGCCTGTCGGTTATAGCGGGGATTACAATGAGCAGTTCTTC. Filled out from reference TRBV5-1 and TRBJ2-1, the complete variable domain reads KAGVTQTPRYLIKTRGQQVTLSCSPISGHRSVSWYQQTPGQGLQFLFEYFSETQRNKGNFPGRFSGRQFSNSRSEMNVSTLELGDSALYLCASSLPVGYSGDYNEQFFGPGTRLTVL.

The DNA of the CDR3 is TGTGCCAGCAGCCGGCCGCATGTGGCGGGAGGAGAGACCCAGTACTTC. Translating gives CASSRPHVAGGETQYF. The J gene is TRBJ2-5, the V gene TRBV13, with 8 bases identical to TRBD2. The germline CDR1 and CDR2 sequences are PRHDT and FYEKMQ (reference sequence). The CDR3 sequence is 16 residues long. With 5 bases clipped from V and 4 bases from J, the junction kept 12 bases outside the gene matches.

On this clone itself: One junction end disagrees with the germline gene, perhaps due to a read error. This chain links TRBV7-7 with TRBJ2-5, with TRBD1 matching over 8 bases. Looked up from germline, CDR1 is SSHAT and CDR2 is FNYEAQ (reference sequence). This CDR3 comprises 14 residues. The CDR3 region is CASRRTQGAETQYF. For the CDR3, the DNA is TGTGCTAGCAGACGAACCCAGGGGGCAGAGACCCAGTACTTC.

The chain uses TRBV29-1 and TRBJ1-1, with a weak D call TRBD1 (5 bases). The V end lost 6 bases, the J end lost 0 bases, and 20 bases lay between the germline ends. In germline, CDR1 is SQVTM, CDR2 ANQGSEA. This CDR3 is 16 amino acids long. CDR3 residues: CSVWQGLYTLNTEAFF. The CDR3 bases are TGCAGCGTGTGGCAGGGTCTTTACACTTTGAACACTGAAGCTTTCTTT.

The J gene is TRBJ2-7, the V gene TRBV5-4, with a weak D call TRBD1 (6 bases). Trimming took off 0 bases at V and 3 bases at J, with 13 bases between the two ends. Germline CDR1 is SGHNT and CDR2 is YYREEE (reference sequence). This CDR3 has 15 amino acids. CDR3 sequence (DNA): TGTGCCAGCAGCTTGGGAATTGGGACACACTACGAGCAGTACTTC. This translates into CASSLGIGTHYEQYF. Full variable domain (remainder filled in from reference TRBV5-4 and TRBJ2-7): ETGVTQSPTHLIKTRGQQVTLRCSSQSGHNTVSWYQQALGQGPQFIFQYYREEENGRGNFPPRFSGLQFPNYSSELNVNALELDDSALYLCASSLGIGTHYEQYFGPGTRLTVT.

DNA for the CDR3: TGCGCCAGCAGCGAACCCAGGGACTACTACAATGAGCAGTTCTTC. It translates to CASSEPRDYYNEQFF. V usage is TRBV5-1 and J usage is TRBJ2-1; 7 bases match TRBD2. The V and J ends lost 4 bases and 3 bases, in that order; junction bases with no gene match: 7. The CDR3 covers 15 residues. Germline V gene sequence: CDR1 SGHRS, CDR2 YFSETQ. The full variable domain, completed using reference TRBV5-1 and TRBJ2-1, is KAGVTQTPRYLIKTRGQQVTLSCSPISGHRSVSWYQQTPGQGLQFLFEYFSETQRNKGNFPGRFSGRQFSNSRSEMNVSTLELGDSALYLCASSEPRDYYNEQFFGPGTRLTVL.

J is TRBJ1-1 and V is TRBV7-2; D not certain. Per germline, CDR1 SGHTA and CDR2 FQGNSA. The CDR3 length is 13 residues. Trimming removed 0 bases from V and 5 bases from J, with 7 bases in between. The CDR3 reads CASSLAQRTEAFF. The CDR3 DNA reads TGTGCCAGCAGCTTAGCGCAGCGAACTGAAGCTTTCTTT.

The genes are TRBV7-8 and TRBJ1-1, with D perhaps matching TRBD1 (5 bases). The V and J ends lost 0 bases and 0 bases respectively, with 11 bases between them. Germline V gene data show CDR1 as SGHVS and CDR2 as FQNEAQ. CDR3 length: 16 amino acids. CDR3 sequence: CASSLATALLNTEAFF. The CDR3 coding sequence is TGTGCCAGCAGCTTAGCGACAGCCCTATTGAACACTGAAGCTTTCTTT. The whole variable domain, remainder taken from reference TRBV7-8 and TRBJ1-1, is GAGVSQSPRYKVAKRGQDVALRCDPISGHVSLFWYQQALGQGPEFLTYFQNEAQLDKSGLPSDRFFAERPEGSVSTLKIQRTQQEDSAVYLCASSLATALLNTEAFFGQGTRLTVV.

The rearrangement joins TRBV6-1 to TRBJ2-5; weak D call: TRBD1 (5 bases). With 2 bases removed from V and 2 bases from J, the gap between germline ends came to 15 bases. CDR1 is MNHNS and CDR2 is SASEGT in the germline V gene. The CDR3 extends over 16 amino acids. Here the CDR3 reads CASSERAGSYQETQYF. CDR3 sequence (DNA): TGTGCCAGCAGTGAAAGGGCAGGGTCCTATCAAGAGACCCAGTACTTC.

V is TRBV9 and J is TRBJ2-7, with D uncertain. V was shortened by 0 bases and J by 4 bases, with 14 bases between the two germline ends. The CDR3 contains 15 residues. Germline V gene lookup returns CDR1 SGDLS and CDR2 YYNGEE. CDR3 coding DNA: TGTGCCAGCAGCGTAGAGGGTACGTCGACTTACGAGCAGTACTTC. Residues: CASSVEGTSTYEQYF.

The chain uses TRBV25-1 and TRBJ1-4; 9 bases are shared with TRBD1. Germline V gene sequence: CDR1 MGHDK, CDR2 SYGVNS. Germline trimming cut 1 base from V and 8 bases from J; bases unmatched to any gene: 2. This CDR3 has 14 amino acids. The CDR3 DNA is TGTGCCAGCAGTGAATTTGGGACAGGGGAAAAACTGTTTTTT. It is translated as CASSEFGTGEKLFF.

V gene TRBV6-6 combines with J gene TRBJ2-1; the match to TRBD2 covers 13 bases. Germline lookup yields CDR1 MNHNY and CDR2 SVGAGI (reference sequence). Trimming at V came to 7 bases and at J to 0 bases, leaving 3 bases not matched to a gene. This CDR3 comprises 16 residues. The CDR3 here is CASTGLAGASYNEQFF. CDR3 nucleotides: TGTGCCAGCACCGGACTAGCGGGAGCCTCCTACAATGAGCAGTTCTTC.

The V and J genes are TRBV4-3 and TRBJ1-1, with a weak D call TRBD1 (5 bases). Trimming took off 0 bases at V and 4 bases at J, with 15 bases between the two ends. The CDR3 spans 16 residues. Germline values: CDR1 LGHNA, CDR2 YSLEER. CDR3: CASSQDLVGAGTEAFF. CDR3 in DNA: TGCGCCAGCAGCCAAGATCTGGTAGGGGCCGGCACTGAAGCTTTCTTT.

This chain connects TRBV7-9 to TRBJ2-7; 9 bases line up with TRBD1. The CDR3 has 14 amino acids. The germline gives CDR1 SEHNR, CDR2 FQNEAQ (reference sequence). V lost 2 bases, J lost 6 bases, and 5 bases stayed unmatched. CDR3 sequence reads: CASSLKGQGFEQYF. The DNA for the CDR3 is TGTGCCAGCAGCTTAAAGGGACAGGGTTTCGAGCAGTACTTC. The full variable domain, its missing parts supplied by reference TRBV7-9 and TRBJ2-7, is DTGVSQNPRHKITKRGQNVTFRCDPISEHNRLYWYRQTLGQGPEFLTYFQNEAQLEKSRLLSDRFSAERPKGSFSTLEIQRTEQGDSAMYLCASSLKGQGFEQYFGPGTRLTVT.

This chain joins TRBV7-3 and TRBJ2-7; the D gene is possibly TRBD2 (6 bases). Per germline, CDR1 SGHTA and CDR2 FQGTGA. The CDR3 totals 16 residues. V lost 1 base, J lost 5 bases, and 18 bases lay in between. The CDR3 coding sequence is TGTGCCAGCAGCTTAAATGGAGGGTCGGAAGGGCACGAGCAGTACTTC. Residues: CASSLNGGSEGHEQYF. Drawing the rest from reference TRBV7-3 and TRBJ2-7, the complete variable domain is GAGVSQTPSNKVTEKGKYVELRCDPISGHTALYWYRQSLGQGPEFLIYFQGTGAADDSGLPNDRFFAVRPEGSVSTLKIQRTERGDSAVYLCASSLNGGSEGHEQYFGPGTRLTVT.

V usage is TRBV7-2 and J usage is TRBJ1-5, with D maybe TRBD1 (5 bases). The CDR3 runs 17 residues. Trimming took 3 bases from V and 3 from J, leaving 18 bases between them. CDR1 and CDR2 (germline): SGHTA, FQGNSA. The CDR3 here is CASSFRQLGTTNQPQHF. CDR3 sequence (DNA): TGTGCCAGCAGCTTCCGCCAGCTGGGGACTACCAATCAGCCCCAGCATTTT.

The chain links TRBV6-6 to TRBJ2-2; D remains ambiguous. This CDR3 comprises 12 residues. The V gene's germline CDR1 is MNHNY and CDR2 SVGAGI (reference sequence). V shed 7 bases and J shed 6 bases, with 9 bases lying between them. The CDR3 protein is CASKTQPGELFF. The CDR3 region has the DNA TGTGCCAGCAAGACTCAACCCGGGGAGCTGTTTTTT.

CDR3: CASSDRAINQPQHF. The CDR3 DNA sequence: TGTGCCAGCAGTGACCGGGCCATTAATCAGCCCCAGCATTTT. The chain employs TRBV6-1 and TRBJ1-5; D gene unclear. Germline CDR1 reads MNHNS; CDR2 reads SASEGT. V lost 3 bases, J lost 4 bases, and 10 bases lay in between. CDR3 length equals 14 residues.

The CDR3 protein is CASSRYSETQYF. The CDR3 DNA reads as TGTGCCAGCAGCCGCTACTCAGAGACCCAGTACTTC. The chain links TRBV7-2 to TRBJ2-5; D remains ambiguous. CDR1 and CDR2 from the germline V gene are SGHTA and FQGNSA. The CDR3 consists of 12 residues. V gave up 5 bases and J gave up 4 bases, with 8 bases separating them.

The CDR3 sequence: CASSLERAGVAEQFF. Written as DNA, the CDR3 is TGTGCCAGCAGCTTAGAGCGAGCGGGAGTCGCTGAGCAGTTCTTC. The rearrangement joins TRBV7-9 to TRBJ2-1, with TRBD2 identical over 8 bases. CDR3 length: 15 residues. The V gene's germline CDR1 is SEHNR and CDR2 FQNEAQ (reference sequence). J was trimmed by 9 bases and V by 1 base; bases with no gene match: 8. The whole variable domain, filled in from reference TRBV7-9 and TRBJ2-1, reads DTGVSQNPRHKITKRGQNVTFRCDPISEHNRLYWYRQTLGQGPEFLTYFQNEAQLEKSRLLSDRFSAERPKGSFSTLEIQRTEQGDSAMYLCASSLERAGVAEQFFGPGTRLTVL.

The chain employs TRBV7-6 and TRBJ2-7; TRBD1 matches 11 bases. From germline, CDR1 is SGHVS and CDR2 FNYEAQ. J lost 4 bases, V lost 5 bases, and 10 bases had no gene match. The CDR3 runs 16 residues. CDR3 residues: CASSHAYGQGAYEQYF. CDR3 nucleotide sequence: TGTGCCAGCAGCCATGCTTATGGACAGGGGGCTTACGAGCAGTACTTC.